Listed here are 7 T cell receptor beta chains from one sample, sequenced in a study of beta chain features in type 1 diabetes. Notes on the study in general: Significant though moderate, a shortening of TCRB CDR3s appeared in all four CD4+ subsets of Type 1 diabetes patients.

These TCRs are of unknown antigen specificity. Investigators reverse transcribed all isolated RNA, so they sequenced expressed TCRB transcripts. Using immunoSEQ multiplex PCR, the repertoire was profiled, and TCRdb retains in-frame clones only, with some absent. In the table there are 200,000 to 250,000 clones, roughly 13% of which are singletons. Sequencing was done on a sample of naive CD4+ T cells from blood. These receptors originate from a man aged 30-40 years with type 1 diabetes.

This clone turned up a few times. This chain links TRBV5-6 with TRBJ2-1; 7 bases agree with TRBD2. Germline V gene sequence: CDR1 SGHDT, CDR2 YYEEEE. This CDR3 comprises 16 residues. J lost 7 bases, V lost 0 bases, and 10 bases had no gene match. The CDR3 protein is CASSLGEGVLRNEQFF. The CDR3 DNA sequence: TGTGCCAGCAGCTTGGGGGAGGGAGTCCTTAGGAATGAGCAGTTCTTC.

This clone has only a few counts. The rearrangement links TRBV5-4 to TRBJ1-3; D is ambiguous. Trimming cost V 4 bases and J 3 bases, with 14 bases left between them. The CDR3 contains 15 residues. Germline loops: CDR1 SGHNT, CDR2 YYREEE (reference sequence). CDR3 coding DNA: TGTGCCAGCAGCCCCGGACTTTCCGATGGAAACACCATATATTTT. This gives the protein CASSPGLSDGNTIYF.

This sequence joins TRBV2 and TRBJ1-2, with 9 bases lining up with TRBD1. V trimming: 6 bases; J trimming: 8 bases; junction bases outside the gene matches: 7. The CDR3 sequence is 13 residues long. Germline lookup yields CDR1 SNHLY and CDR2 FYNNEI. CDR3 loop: CASSGDRVGGYTF. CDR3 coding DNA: TGTGCCAGCAGCGGGGACAGGGTGGGAGGCTACACCTTC.

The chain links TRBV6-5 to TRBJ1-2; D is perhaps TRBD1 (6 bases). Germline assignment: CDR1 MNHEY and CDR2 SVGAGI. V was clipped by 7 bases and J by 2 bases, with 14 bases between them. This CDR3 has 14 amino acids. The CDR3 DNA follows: TGTGCCAGCAACAATGGACAGCGCAACTATGGCTACACCTTC. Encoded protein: CASNNGQRNYGYTF.

The DNA for the CDR3 is TGCGCCAGCAGCACTGACAGCGCTAACTATGGCTACACCTTC. Translated: CASSTDSANYGYTF. The chain is built from TRBV5-1 and TRBJ1-2; perhaps TRBD1 as D (5 bases). V was trimmed by 4 bases and J by 0 bases, leaving 10 bases between them. This CDR3 region has 14 residues. The germline V gene encodes CDR1 SGHRS and CDR2 YFSETQ.

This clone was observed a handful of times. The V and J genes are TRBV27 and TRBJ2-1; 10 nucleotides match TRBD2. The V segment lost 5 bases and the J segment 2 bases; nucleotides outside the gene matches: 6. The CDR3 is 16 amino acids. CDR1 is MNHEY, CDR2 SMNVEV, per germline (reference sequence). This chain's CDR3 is CASSPAGGPPYNEQFF. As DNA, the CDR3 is TGTGCCAGCAGTCCAGCGGGAGGGCCCCCCTACAATGAGCAGTTCTTC.

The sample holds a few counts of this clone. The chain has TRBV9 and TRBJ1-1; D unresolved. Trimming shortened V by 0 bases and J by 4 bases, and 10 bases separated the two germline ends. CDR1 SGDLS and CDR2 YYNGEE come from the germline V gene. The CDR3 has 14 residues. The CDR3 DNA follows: TGTGCCAGCAGCGTAGGTGGGCAGGTCACTGAAGCTTTCTTT. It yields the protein CASSVGGQVTEAFF.